These 25 T cell receptor beta chains came from one sample sequenced in a study of shared clonotypes between healthy human individuals. Method: immunoSEQ multiplex PCR; TCRdb's copy keeps in-frame clones and lacks some. The table lists about 1 million clones, about 75% of them singletons. Sequencing used memory CD4+ T cells sorted from blood. Regarding subset: CD45RA-negative fraction. These receptors were obtained from a man aged 18 to 29 in good health.

The chain employs TRBV2 and TRBJ1-4, with D uncertain. The CDR3 totals 16 residues. V lost 7 bases and J lost 6, with 21 bases in between. Per germline, CDR1 SNHLY and CDR2 FYNNEI. The CDR3 region has the DNA TGTGCCAGCAAAAGGAACTGGATGATTCTGGATGAAAAACTGTTTTTT. It is translated as CASKRNWMILDEKLFF.

The chain combines TRBV5-1 with TRBJ2-2; D might be TRBD2 (6 bases). Germline CDR1 and CDR2: SGHRS and YFSETQ. V gave up 4 bases and J gave up 1 base, with 11 bases separating them. The CDR3 has 15 amino acids. CDR3 region: CASSDGTGNTGELFF. The CDR3 bases are TGCGCCAGCAGCGATGGGACTGGGAACACCGGGGAGCTGTTTTTT.

This chain joins TRBV9 and TRBJ1-4; D gene ambiguous. The CDR3 sequence is 15 residues long. V was pared by 0 bases and J by 7 bases, with 13 bases between. Germline V lookup: CDR1 SGDLS, CDR2 YYNGEE. The CDR3 sequence is CASSVDSFWSEKLFF. Here the CDR3 DNA reads TGTGCCAGCAGCGTAGACAGTTTTTGGAGTGAAAAACTGTTTTTT.

This clone was seen a single time. The chain is built from TRBV5-4 and TRBJ2-7; D uncertain. Germline V gene sequence: CDR1 SGHNT, CDR2 YYREEE (reference sequence). The CDR3 is 15 residues long. V was pared by 1 base and J by 1 base, with 12 bases between. In nucleotides, the CDR3 is TGTGCCAGCAGCTTGAAAGCCACCCTATCCTACGAGCAGTACTTC. It codes for CASSLKATLSYEQYF.

The chain uses TRBV7-9 and TRBJ1-5; D might be TRBD1 (5 bases). The germline V gene encodes CDR1 SEHNR and CDR2 FQNEAQ (reference sequence). CDR3 length: 13 residues. V dropped 3 bases and J dropped 9 bases, with 12 bases sitting between them. As DNA, the CDR3 is TGTGCCAGCAGCTTCGGGGGTGACTGGCCCCAGCATTTT. It yields the protein CASSFGGDWPQHF.

V usage is TRBV18 and J usage is TRBJ2-7, with TRBD2 matching 7 bases. Germline-derived CDR1 and CDR2 are KGHSH and LQKENI. J was trimmed by 4 bases and V by 3 bases; bases with no gene match: 6. The length of the CDR3 is 14 residues. The CDR3 sequence: CASSPPGLPYEQYF. The CDR3 bases are TGTGCCAGCTCACCCCCGGGACTACCGTACGAGCAGTACTTC.

The CDR3 sequence: CASSQDQVTEAFF. The CDR3 nucleotides read TGTGCCAGCAGCCAAGATCAAGTAACTGAAGCTTTCTTT. The chain is built from TRBV14 and TRBJ1-1; D remains unclear. Trimming removed 0 bases from V and 5 bases from J, with 7 bases in between. CDR1 is SGHDN, CDR2 FVKESK, per germline. The CDR3 runs 13 residues.

The chain uses TRBV10-3 and TRBJ1-1, with D possibly matching TRBD1 (5 bases). Trimming took 4 bases from V and 5 from J, leaving 8 bases between them. CDR3 length: 12 residues. From germline, CDR1 is ENHRY and CDR2 SYGVKD. The DNA for the CDR3 is TGTGCCATCAGTGGAAGGGGAACTGAAGCTTTCTTT. Its translation is CAISGRGTEAFF.

The V and J genes are TRBV4-1 and TRBJ1-1, with no clear D. Trimming took 8 bases from V and 0 from J, leaving 16 bases between them. This CDR3 is 15 amino acids long. Germline loops: CDR1 MGHRA, CDR2 YSYEKL. DNA for the CDR3: TGCGCCAGCGCCTCGGGTCGGGGTATGAACACTGAAGCTTTCTTT. Protein: CASASGRGMNTEAFF.

This rearrangement joins TRBV12-5 to TRBJ2-3, with 10 positions matching TRBD1. CDR3 size: 17 residues. Germline V lookup: CDR1 LGHNT, CDR2 FRNRAP. The trim removed 1 base at V and 4 bases at J, leaving 8 bases unmatched. CDR3 loop: CASGLGTGGPMADTQYF. DNA of the CDR3: TGTGCTAGTGGTTTGGGGACAGGGGGACCCATGGCAGATACGCAGTATTTT.

The J gene is TRBJ1-3, the V gene TRBV13; D unclear. V gave up 6 bases and J gave up 0 bases, with 12 bases separating them. There are 15 residues in the CDR3. CDR1 PRHDT and CDR2 FYEKMQ come from the germline V gene (reference sequence). CDR3 nucleotides: TGTGCCAGCAGTTTTCTAACGGACTCTGGAAACACCATATATTTT. Translated, it gives CASSFLTDSGNTIYF.

The genes are TRBV6-6 and TRBJ1-4, with D unresolved. CDR1 and CDR2 (germline): MNHNY, SVGAGI (reference sequence). The CDR3 extends over 15 amino acids. Trimming took 8 bases from V and 1 from J, leaving 14 bases between them. The CDR3 DNA is TGTGCCAGCCAGGTCGATGTTCTAACTAATGAAAAACTGTTTTTT. Protein: CASQVDVLTNEKLFF.

On this clone itself: The sample holds other DNA sequences that translate to the same CDR3. This chain uses TRBV18 with TRBJ2-7; tentatively, D is TRBD1 (6 bases). V lost 6 bases, J lost 0 bases, and 12 bases lay in between. The CDR3 loop spans 14 amino acids. Germline CDR1 is KGHSH and CDR2 is LQKENI. The CDR3 here is CASSTDRSSYEQYF. DNA of the CDR3: TGTGCCAGCTCCACTGACAGGAGCTCCTACGAGCAGTACTTC.

As concerns this clone: Other DNA sequences from this sample encode an identical CDR3 as well. V gene TRBV11-2 combines with J gene TRBJ2-5; D is unclear. V was clipped by 1 base and J by 1 base, with 4 bases between them. This CDR3 is built from 13 residues. CDR1 and CDR2 from the germline V gene are SGHAT and FQNNGV. The CDR3 nucleotides are TGTGCCAGCAGCTTAGGGGTCCAAGAGACCCAGTACTTC. Its protein is CASSLGVQETQYF.

The chain combines TRBV19 with TRBJ2-5, with a tentative D call TRBD2 (6 bases). Trimming left V 4 bases short and J 2 bases short, with 14 bases between. The CDR3 is 15 amino acids. CDR1 is LNHDA and CDR2 is SQIVND in the germline V gene (reference sequence). CDR3 protein: CASSRSGSLQETQYF. CDR3 nucleotide sequence: TGTGCCAGTAGTAGATCCGGGAGCTTGCAAGAGACCCAGTACTTC. Complete variable domain (other parts from reference TRBV19 and TRBJ2-5): DGGITQSPKYLFRKEGQNVTLSCEQNLNHDAMYWYRQDPGQGLRLIYYSQIVNDFQKGDIAEGYSVSREKKESFPLTVTSAQKNPTAFYLCASSRSGSLQETQYFGPGTRLLVL.

The chain couples TRBV9 to TRBJ1-5; D perhaps matches TRBD1 (6 bases). V dropped 3 bases and J dropped 6 bases, with 13 bases sitting between them. There are 14 residues in the CDR3. In germline, CDR1 is SGDLS, CDR2 YYNGEE. In nucleotides, the CDR3 is TGTGCCAGCAGCGAGGGGGGGGTGGCTCAGCCCCAGCATTTT. This translates into CASSEGGVAQPQHF. Full variable domain (missing parts from reference TRBV9 and TRBJ1-5): DSGVTQTPKHLITATGQRVTLRCSPRSGDLSVYWYQQSLDQGLQFLIQYYNGEERAKGNILERFSAQQFPDLHSELNLSSLELGDSALYFCASSEGGVAQPQHFGDGTRLSIL.

This chain connects TRBV30 to TRBJ1-1, with no clear D. Trimming took 3 bases from V and 0 from J, leaving 8 bases between them. The CDR3 has 13 amino acids. The germline V gene encodes CDR1 GTSNPN and CDR2 SVGIG (reference sequence). The CDR3 nucleotides are TGTGCCTGGAGCCCCCTACTGAACACTGAAGCTTTCTTT. Its translation: CAWSPLLNTEAFF.

This clone was seen ten or more times. The genes are TRBV10-2 and TRBJ1-3; D gene unclear. The V end was cut by 3 bases, the J end by 0 bases, with 3 bases between. Germline V gene lookup returns CDR1 WSHSY and CDR2 SAAADI. The CDR3 sequence is 13 residues long. The chain's CDR3 is CASSDPSGNTIYF. In DNA, the CDR3 is TGCGCCAGCAGTGATCCCTCTGGAAACACCATATATTTT.

The chain couples TRBV4-2 to TRBJ2-6; D gene uncertain. V lost 4 bases and J lost 3, with 4 bases in between. Germline values: CDR1 LGHNA, CDR2 YNFKEQ. CDR3 size: 13 residues. The CDR3 DNA is TGTGCCAGCAGCCTTATTGGGGCCAACGTCCTGACTTTC. It translates to CASSLIGANVLTF.

CDR3 in DNA: TGTGCCTGGGGGCGGGCTAACACCGGGGAGCTGTTTTTT. As protein: CAWGRANTGELFF. The chain is built from TRBV30 and TRBJ2-2; a weak D match, TRBD2 (5 bases). Germline values: CDR1 GTSNPN, CDR2 SVGIG (reference sequence). V was clipped by 5 bases and J by 2 bases, with 9 bases between them. The CDR3 sequence is 13 residues long. The whole variable domain, remainder taken from reference TRBV30 and TRBJ2-2, is SQTIHQWPATLVQPVGSPLSLECTVEGTSNPNLYWYRQAAGRGLQLLFYSVGIGQISSEVPQNLSASRPQDRQFILSSKKLLLSDSGFYLCAWGRANTGELFFGEGSRLTVL.

The chain joins TRBV10-3 to TRBJ1-1; D is unresolved. Trimming stripped 10 bases from V and 2 bases from J, with 17 bases between. The germline gives CDR1 ENHRY, CDR2 SYGVKD. The length of the CDR3 is 14 residues. The CDR3 region has the DNA TGTGCCACCCAAGTCGGCAGACAAAACACTGAAGCTTTCTTT. It specifies CATQVGRQNTEAFF.

The genes are TRBV5-1 and TRBJ1-3, with no clear D. Germline loops: CDR1 SGHRS, CDR2 YFSETQ. Trimming pared 0 bases from V and 4 bases from J, leaving 17 bases between. The CDR3 is 17 amino acids. The CDR3 DNA reads as TGCGCCAGCAGCTTGGAAGGGAGCCTTGTTTCGGGAAACACCATATATTTT. This encodes CASSLEGSLVSGNTIYF.

This clone was counted between two and nine times. The V and J genes are TRBV29-1 and TRBJ2-2; 14 bases align to TRBD2. The CDR3 spans 16 residues. CDR1 and CDR2 from the germline V gene are SQVTM and ANQGSEA. J lost 4 bases, V lost 4 bases, and 5 bases had no gene match. The CDR3 DNA reads TGCAGCGTTGCGGGACTAGCGGGAGCTCGCACCGGGGAGCTGTTTTTT. Its translation: CSVAGLAGARTGELFF.

This clone was counted only a few times. The gene calls are TRBV30 and TRBJ2-2; TRBD2 matches 7 bases. Germline lookup yields CDR1 GTSNPN and CDR2 SVGIG (reference sequence). The V segment lost 3 bases and the J segment 4 bases; nucleotides outside the gene matches: 8. The CDR3 is made up of 15 amino acids. Written as DNA, the CDR3 is TGTGCCTGGAGAGGGTGGCGGGGGAGCACCGGGGAGCTGTTTTTT. Amino acid sequence: CAWRGWRGSTGELFF.

This clone appeared a few times. This rearrangement joins TRBV5-1 to TRBJ1-1; D may be TRBD1 (5 bases). With 4 bases removed from V and 11 bases from J, the gap between germline ends came to 24 bases. The germline CDR1 and CDR2 sequences are SGHRS and YFSETQ. CDR3 length: 15 residues. The DNA for the CDR3 is TGCGCCAGCAGCCCGGGGGTCGCCGGAGACAGTGGGGCTTTCTTT. It codes for CASSPGVAGDSGAFF.